The clone carrying this T cell receptor beta chain was seen more than once but under ten times. J lost 5 bases, V lost 7 bases, and 9 bases had no gene match. The length of the CDR3 is 15 residues. Germline CDR1 and CDR2: MDHEN and SYDVKM. PCR amplification relied on 60 Vbeta primers (plus 13 Jbeta primers). Repertoires were generated with immunoSEQ multiplex PCR, while TCRdb's copy carries only in-frame clones and drops some. The sample holds 110,000 to 150,000 clones, almost 85% seen once. This record belongs to a study of cytomegalovirus exposure and HLA in healthy donors. V usage is TRBV28 and J usage is TRBJ2-3, with TRBD2 identical over 10 bases. Material: PBMCs. This clonotype originated in a woman aged 40-49 years in good health and CMV-seronegative. Written as DNA, the CDR3 is TGTGCCAGCATTGAGCGGGAGGGCCTGGGAGATACGCAGTATTTT. Its protein is CASIEREGLGDTQYF.